A single sample is the source of the 10 T cell receptor beta chains below, sequenced in a study of T cells in Graves' hyperthyroidism and ophthalmopathy. RNA transcripts yielded amplified TCR beta CDR3 regions. The primer set for the first-round RT-PCR of the TCR CDR3 was HTBI. TCRdb re-called the multiplex PCR reads with MiXCR, one entry per CDR3 protein. The data contain more than 300,000 distinct CDR3 sequences, roughly 13% of them singletons. Sequencing was carried out using blood. These receptors were obtained from a woman aged 55-75 years with Graves' hyperthyroidism.

This clonotype was picked up a small number of times. Given a much more abundant clone one base away, this may be a read error. This chain joins TRBV27 and TRBJ2-7, with 11 bases fitting TRBD2. Germline-derived CDR1 and CDR2 are MNHEY and SMNVEV (reference sequence). CDR3 length: 16 residues. Written as DNA, the CDR3 is TGTGCCAGCAGTTTATTGGGGACTAGCGGCTCCTGCGAGCAGTACTTC. As protein: CASSLLGTSGSCEQYF.

In its sample, this clonotype was seen many times. The chain is built from TRBV7-8 and TRBJ1-6, with no clear D. Germline V lookup: CDR1 SGHVS, CDR2 FQNEAQ. Trimming took off 4 bases at V and 7 bases at J, with 11 bases between the two ends. This CDR3 has 14 amino acids. The CDR3 is CASSWTTENSPLHF. The DNA for the CDR3 is TGTGCCAGCAGCTGGACCACGGAGAATTCACCCCTCCACTTT.

This clonotype was picked up a small number of times. The rearrangement links TRBV27 to TRBJ2-1, with D unresolved. This CDR3 is 14 amino acids long. Germline V gene sequence: CDR1 MNHEY, CDR2 SMNVEV (reference sequence). Trimming took 4 bases from V and 6 from J, leaving 13 bases between them. The CDR3 region is CASSWSAVPNEQFF. The CDR3, as DNA: TGTGCCAGCAGTTGGTCGGCAGTCCCCAATGAGCAGTTCTTC.

This clonotype was seen repeatedly, ten times or more. The rearrangement links TRBV20-1 to TRBJ2-3; D perhaps matches TRBD1 (5 bases). The CDR3 covers 12 residues. The germline gives CDR1 DFQATT, CDR2 SNEGSKA (reference sequence). With 6 bases removed from V and 4 bases from J, the gap between germline ends came to 11 bases. The CDR3 sequence: CSAPRTSDTQYF. CDR3 coding DNA: TGCAGTGCGCCGAGGACATCAGATACGCAGTATTTT.

Many counts were recorded for this clonotype. CDR3 sequence (DNA): TGTGCCAGTAAGGTCGGACTAGCGGACTACGAGCAGTACTTC. Its translation is CASKVGLADYEQYF. The gene calls are TRBV19 and TRBJ2-7, with TRBD2 matching 10 bases. The CDR3 length is 14 residues. The V gene's germline CDR1 is LNHDA and CDR2 SQIVND (reference sequence). Trimming cost V 7 bases and J 3 bases; bases outside gene matches: 6.

The chain employs TRBV12-3 or TRBV12-4 and TRBJ2-7, with 13 bases matching TRBD2. V lost 5 bases to trimming and J lost 2 bases; unmatched junction nucleotides: 9. There are 17 residues in the CDR3. The CDR3 loop reads CASSPLAGGWGPYEQYF. CDR3 sequence (DNA): TGTGCCAGCAGTCCACTAGCGGGGGGGTGGGGGCCCTACGAGCAGTACTTC.

This clonotype was found many times. The chain recombines TRBV18 with TRBJ2-7; weak D call: TRBD1 (6 bases). Germline V lookup: CDR1 KGHSH, CDR2 LQKENI. This CDR3 contains 14 residues. Trimming shortened V by 3 bases and J by 3 bases, and 12 bases separated the two germline ends. DNA for the CDR3: TGTGCCAGCTCACCGGGGGCGGGTGTCTACGAGCAGTACTTC. As protein: CASSPGAGVYEQYF.

Many counts were recorded for this clonotype. An end of the junction differs from the germline gene, which may be a read error. The chain joins TRBV27 to TRBJ2-7; D possibly corresponds to TRBD2 (5 bases). Germline assignment: CDR1 MNHEY and CDR2 SMNVEV (reference sequence). This CDR3 has 16 amino acids. The DNA for the CDR3 is TGTGCCAGCAGTTTAGGAGGCCTCACCCCATTCTACGGGCAGTACTTC. Its protein product is CASSLGGLTPFYGQYF.

As for this clonotype: At one end the junction does not follow the germline gene, possibly because of a read error. V gene TRBV5-6 combines with J gene TRBJ2-1; no reliable D call. CDR1 is SGHDT and CDR2 is YYEEEE in the germline V gene. This CDR3 comprises 12 residues. CDR3 in DNA: TGTGTCAGCACCCAAAGGCCGTCGGAGCAGTTCTTC. Its translation: CVSTQRPSEQFF. Combining the CDR3 with reference TRBV5-6 and TRBJ2-1 gives the whole variable domain DAGVTQSPTHLIKTRGQQVTLRCSPKSGHDTVSWYQQALGQGPQFIFQYYEEEERQRGNFPDRFSGHQFPNYSSELNVNALLLGDSALYLCVSTQRPSEQFFGPGTRLTVL.

The chain is built from TRBV20-1 and TRBJ2-1; 10 bases fit TRBD2. After removal of 5 bases from V and 4 bases from J, the junction contained 8 bases not matched to a gene. Germline V gene data show CDR1 as DFQATT and CDR2 as SNEGSKA (reference sequence). The CDR3 covers 15 residues. CDR3 nucleotides: TGCAGTGCTCTTCAGGGACTAGCGAGATACAATGAGCAGTTCTTC. This encodes CSALQGLARYNEQFF.